This T cell receptor beta chain is drawn from a study of blood T cells in healthy people across ages. With 8 bases removed from V and 2 bases from J, the gap between germline ends came to 12 bases. The length of the CDR3 is 13 residues. Germline assignment: CDR1 MNHEY and CDR2 SVGAGI. PCR was performed a second time for about 7 to 11 cycles using a sample-barcoded 5' primer and a J-beta primer mix. TCRdb reprocessed the 5' RACE reads via MiXCR and lists one record per CDR3 protein. The sample contains 750,000 or so distinct CDR3 sequences, 25% of which appear only once. These data are also associated with another study on T cells of mothers and their children.

Sequencing used blood. This sequence joins TRBV6-5 and TRBJ2-5; unclear D gene. The sequence was obtained from a boy younger than 18 in good health. The DNA of the CDR3 is TGTGCCAGCGGACCATCATCACAAGAGACCCAGTACTTC. Its protein product is CASGPSSQETQYF.